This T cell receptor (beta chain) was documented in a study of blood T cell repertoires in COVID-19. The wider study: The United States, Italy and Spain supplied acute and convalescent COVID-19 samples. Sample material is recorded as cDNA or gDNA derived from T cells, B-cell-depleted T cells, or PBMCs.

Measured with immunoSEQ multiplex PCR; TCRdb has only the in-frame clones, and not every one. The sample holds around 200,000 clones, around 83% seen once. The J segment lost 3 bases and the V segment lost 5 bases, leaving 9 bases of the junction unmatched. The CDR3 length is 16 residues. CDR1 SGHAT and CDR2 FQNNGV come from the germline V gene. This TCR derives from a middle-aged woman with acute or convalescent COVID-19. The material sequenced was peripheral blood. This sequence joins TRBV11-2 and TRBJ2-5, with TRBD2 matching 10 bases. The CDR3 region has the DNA TGTGCCAGCAGCGTCTATACTAGCGGGATAAAAGAGACCCAGTACTTC. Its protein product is CASSVYTSGIKETQYF.